This TCR beta chain was sequenced during a study of brain T cells in children with intractable seizures (dated by TCRdb to 2020 to 2022). Study-wide context: A NanoString immunology panel was first used to screen resected brain tissue from nearly 55 pediatric epilepsy surgery cases for immune gene transcripts. Of the roughly 12 selected surgery cases, pre-surgery blood was also sequenced for eight, so four had brain tissue only. General study outcomes and caveats: Because sequencing depth differed between pre- and post-surgery blood, the absence of clones from the pre-surgery sample may reflect undersampling. The patients' HCMV serostatus was not known, and viral specificity was inferred solely from CDR3 sequence similarity.

The meaning of the sample's time point label: blood from clinic visit 5 months post-surgery; TSC patient then seizure free. The surgery cases showing the highest brain T cell transcript signatures were chosen for TCR beta chain sequencing of brain tissue and, when available, of blood. Patients had been treated with at least one anti-epileptic drug before surgery. The TCR-sequenced patients were children whose drug-resistant epilepsy was caused by tuberous sclerosis complex, focal cortical dysplasia, Rasmussen encephalitis or hemimegalencephaly. Bulk genomic DNA was isolated from unsorted brain tissue and whole blood using the Monarch genomic DNA purification kit. As for this clone: Its recognized antigen is unknown. It has no much larger one-base neighbor in the sample; base qualities were not kept.

The CDR3 starts with the cysteine, ends with the phenylalanine, and has 11 residues. CDR3 DNA only is kept here, 33 bases in frame from base 1. V is clipped by 8 bases and J by 6 bases, and the sequence between their germline boundaries is 11 bases long. TCR beta chain sequences were generated from genomic DNA using the immunoSEQ assay. As for how the authors treated the data: CDR3 sequences not starting with the conserved framework cysteine at position 104 were manually removed. To get clonality, the normalized Shannon's Diversity Index was subtracted from one, giving values from 0 (maximal diversity) to 1 (oligoclonal). Differences in the frequency of the same CDR3 between samples, such as brain versus blood, were assessed with chi-squared comparison-of-proportions tests. Public clonotypes were found by searching immuneACCESS, and the VDJdb browser was used to assess similarity to known antiviral clonotypes. Here the immuneACCESS table is served through TCRdb, limited to in-frame sequences with V and J called. Missing clones are a known gap in these copies; in checked studies unresolved V genes cover under half, and the rest lacks a known reason. V, J and clone size were drawn from that table, and D and trimming were deduced from the DNA. The sample data list approximately 330,000 clones, and about 93% of these were observed just once. The ten largest clones take up around 6% of the sample.

The TCR originated in a boy under two years old with tuberous sclerosis and intractable seizures. The V gene is TRBV12-3 or TRBV12-4 and the J gene is TRBJ2-7; TRBD2 might be the D gene, on 6 matching bases. Sequencing was performed on peripheral blood, taken more than 4 months after surgery. The CDR3: CASGTGSEQYF. The DNA sequence is TGTGCCAGCGGGACTGGTAGCGAGCAGTACTTC.